This is a list of T cell receptor beta chains from one sample in a study of T cell repertoires in cytomegalovirus infection. TCRdb reprocessed the reads via MiXCR and lists one record per CDR3 protein. The sample lists some 150,000 distinct CDR3 sequences, about 6% seen once, with approximately 19% in the top ten. Material for sequencing was PBMCs. These receptors were taken from a human donor in good health (CMV status not recorded). Some clones in this sample may be carry-over from other donors' samples. CDR3s include the opening cysteine and the closing phenylalanine or tryptophan. A clone size is listed for some rows: how often the clone was seen (once, few, many), or a class if it is expanded.

TRBJ1-2	.	TRBV2	CAILWGDNYGYTF
TRBJ1-4	many	TRBV4-2	CASSRDEGRANEKLFF
TRBJ1-2	few	TRBV10-3	CAIRTSPEAYGYTF
TRBJ2-5	many	TRBV7-3	CASSSIPEETQYF
TRBJ2-1	many	TRBV28	CASTPIGTAIKTQFF
TRBJ2-1	many	TRBV7-2	CASSLSGVSSYNEQFF
TRBJ1-1	many	TRBV7-2	CASSSRFGKNTEAFF
TRBJ1-5	many	TRBV5-1	CASSLGGIQGYNQPQHF
TRBJ1-4	few	TRBV29-1	CSAGDRAEKLFF
TRBJ1-4	many	TRBV7-2	CASSLRPRQGNEKLFF
TRBJ2-3	many	TRBV7-2	CASSLTGGTTDTQYF
TRBJ2-1	many	TRBV6-1	CASRGGAGADYNEQFF
TRBJ1-2	.	TRBV2	CASSDGDAFGYTF
TRBJ1-5	many	TRBV5-5	CASSPTLDQPQHF
TRBJ1-4	.	TRBV10-3	CAISNRDSEKLFF
TRBJ2-3	.	TRBV11-2	CASTLRDRGATDTQYF
TRBJ1-3	few	TRBV18	CASSPGGSGENTIYF
TRBJ1-3	.	TRBV20-1	CSASRGSSGNTIYF
TRBJ1-4	few	TRBV28	CASSYPPGEGNEKLFF
TRBJ1-6	many	TRBV28	CAGGGFGSPLHF
TRBJ2-5	many	TRBV28	CASWDRAKETQYF
TRBJ2-3	.	TRBV2	CASSAGQDRDTQYF
TRBJ2-5	.	TRBV4-3	CASSQARGVTETQYF
TRBJ2-5	many	TRBV5-5	CASSLDSGSLYETQYF
TRBJ2-2	.	TRBV6-6	CASTVQPSGELFF
TRBJ1-2	few	TRBV29-1	CSVAGAKDYGYTF
TRBJ2-2	few	TRBV10-2	CASRSQGPGELFF
TRBJ2-5	few	TRBV7-3	CASSLSGGSSQETQYF
TRBJ1-1	many	TRBV7-9	CASSFGDRRNTEAFF
TRBJ2-5	many	TRBV7-2	CASSSGGGALETQYF
TRBJ1-6	few	TRBV28	CASRPEHNSPLHF